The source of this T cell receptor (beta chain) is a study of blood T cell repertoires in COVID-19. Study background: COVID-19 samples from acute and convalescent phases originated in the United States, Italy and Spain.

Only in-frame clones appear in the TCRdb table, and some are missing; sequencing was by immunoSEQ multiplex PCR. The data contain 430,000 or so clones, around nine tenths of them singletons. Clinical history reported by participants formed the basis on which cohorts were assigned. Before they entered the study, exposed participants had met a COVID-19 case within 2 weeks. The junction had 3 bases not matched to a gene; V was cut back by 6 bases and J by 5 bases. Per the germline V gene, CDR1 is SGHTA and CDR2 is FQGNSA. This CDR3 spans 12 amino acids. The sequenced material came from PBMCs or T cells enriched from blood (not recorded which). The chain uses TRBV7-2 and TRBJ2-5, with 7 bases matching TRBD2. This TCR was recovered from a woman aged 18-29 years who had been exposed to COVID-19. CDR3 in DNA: TGTGCCAGCAGTGGGGGGGGTGAGACCCAGTACTTC. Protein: CASSGGGETQYF.